These T cell receptor beta chains were read from a single sample in a study of cytomegalovirus exposure and HLA in healthy donors. Some clones are missing from TCRdb's copy, which holds only in-frame ones; the method was immunoSEQ multiplex PCR. The sample carries under 110,000 clones, 75% to 85% recorded once. Sequenced input: PBMCs. The receptors come from a man aged 50-59 years in good health and CMV-seronegative. CDR3s include the opening cysteine and the closing phenylalanine or tryptophan. The D gene is left open where the match is weak. Not every row has a clone size; where given, it reads once, few, many or a size class.

D: NA; J: TRBJ2-6; V: TRBV7-8; size: NA; DNA: TGTGCCAGCAGCCAATTCCGGGACACGAGATTGGAAGGGGCCAACGTCCTGACTTTC; CDR3: CASSQFRDTRLEGANVLTF
D: TRBD1; J: TRBJ2-5; V: TRBV28; size: NA; DNA: TGTGCCAGCAGTACTTCCCGGACAGGAGGGACCCAGTACTTC; CDR3: CASSTSRTGGTQYF
D: TRBD2; J: TRBJ2-3; V: TRBV5-1; size: NA; DNA: TGCGCCAGCAGCTTGGAAGCGAGCGGGGGTATACAGTATTTT; CDR3: CASSLEASGGIQYF
D: TRBD1; J: TRBJ1-2; V: TRBV6-5; size: NA; DNA: TGTGCCACCTCTCGGGACAGGGAGATCTATGGCTACACCTTC; CDR3: CATSRDREIYGYTF
D: NA; J: TRBJ1-1; V: TRBV19; size: NA; DNA: TGTGCCAGTCGCCGAGGAGGGTCTGAAGCTTTCTTT; CDR3: CASRRGGSEAFF
D: NA; J: TRBJ1-1; V: TRBV2; size: once; DNA: TGTGCCAGCAGGGGGGGGCTCTCGAATTTTGAAGCTTTCTTT; CDR3: CASRGGLSNFEAFF
D: NA; J: TRBJ1-1; V: TRBV18; size: NA; DNA: TGTGCCAGCTCACCAGCGGGGGGGAGTACTGAAGCTTTCTTT; CDR3: CASSPAGGSTEAFF
D: TRBD2; J: TRBJ2-5; V: TRBV29-1; size: NA; DNA: TGCAGCGCCCATAGCGGGGAAGAGACCCAGTACTTC; CDR3: CSAHSGEETQYF
D: NA; J: TRBJ1-1; V: TRBV15; size: NA; DNA: TGTGCCACCAGCAGAGATAGGTGGACAGCTCTGGCACTATTT; CDR3: CATSRDRWTALALF
D: NA; J: TRBJ1-1; V: TRBV2; size: once; DNA: TGTGCCAGCAAGAGGGCTTACACTGAAGCTTTCTTT; CDR3: CASKRAYTEAFF
D: TRBD2; J: TRBJ2-3; V: TRBV7-2; size: NA; DNA: TGTGCCAGCAGCTTGACGACTAGCGGGGCTACAGATACGCAGTATTTT; CDR3: CASSLTTSGATDTQYF
D: NA; J: TRBJ1-1; V: TRBV29-1; size: NA; DNA: TGCAGCGTTTCAGCGGGGGGGCTGAGCACTGAAGCTTTCTTT; CDR3: CSVSAGGLSTEAFF
D: NA; J: TRBJ2-3; V: TRBV19; size: NA; DNA: TGTGCCAGTAGTAATTTAGGGGGTGGCGATACGCAGTATTTT; CDR3: CASSNLGGGDTQYF
D: NA; J: TRBJ2-7; V: TRBV6-1; size: few; DNA: TGTGCCAGCAGGAATAACAGGGCTGTTTACCACGAGCAGTACTTC; CDR3: CASRNNRAVYHEQYF
D: NA; J: TRBJ2-3; V: TRBV7-9; size: NA; DNA: TGTGCCAGCAGCTTTGGTTCAGGGGGCACAGATACGCAGTATTTT; CDR3: CASSFGSGGTDTQYF
D: NA; J: TRBJ2-2; V: TRBV5-6; size: NA; DNA: TGTGCCAGCAGCCTGGCATTCGGGGGCACCGGGGAGCTGTTTTTT; CDR3: CASSLAFGGTGELFF
D: NA; J: TRBJ1-6; V: TRBV9; size: NA; DNA: TGTGCCAGCAGCGTAGCCCCCAACGCGTCCCCGAATTCACCCCTCCACTTT; CDR3: CASSVAPNASPNSPLHF
D: NA; J: TRBJ2-6; V: TRBV4-1; size: NA; DNA: TGCGCCAGCAGCCAAGTGGTCGGCTCTGGGGCCAACGTCCTGACTTTC; CDR3: CASSQVVGSGANVLTF
D: TRBD1; J: TRBJ2-4; V: TRBV6-5; size: NA; DNA: TGTGCCAGCCGACAGGGGGCAGCTCAGTACTTC; CDR3: CASRQGAAQYF
D: TRBD2; J: TRBJ2-3; V: TRBV5-1; size: NA; DNA: TGCGCCAGCAGCTTAGGCCTAGCGGGGGGATCCGATGGCACAGATACGCAGTATTTT; CDR3: CASSLGLAGGSDGTDTQYF
D: NA; J: TRBJ2-2; V: TRBV18; size: NA; DNA: TGTGCCAGCTCACCGATAACAGGTGCCAACACCGGGGAGCTGTTTTTT; CDR3: CASSPITGANTGELFF
D: NA; J: TRBJ1-1; V: TRBV19; size: NA; DNA: TGTGCCAGTAGCTTCGACATTTTAAGGTTCTTT; CDR3: CASSFDILRFF
D: NA; J: TRBJ2-7; V: TRBV11-2; size: few; DNA: TGTGCCAGCAGCTCCTTCGGACGGGGGAAAAGCTCCTACGAGCAGTACTTC; CDR3: CASSSFGRGKSSYEQYF
D: TRBD1; J: TRBJ1-2; V: TRBV18; size: NA; DNA: TGTGCCAGCTCACCTTACCGGGACAGGGGCGCTGGCTACACCTTC; CDR3: CASSPYRDRGAGYTF
D: NA; J: TRBJ1-5; V: TRBV5-4; size: once; DNA: TGTGCCAGCAGCTTGGCAGGGAATCAGCCCCAGCATTTT; CDR3: CASSLAGNQPQHF
D: NA; J: TRBJ1-1; V: TRBV7-2; size: NA; DNA: TGTGCCAGCAGCTTCCCCGAGAGGAACACTGAAGCTTTCTTT; CDR3: CASSFPERNTEAFF
D: NA; J: TRBJ2-5; V: TRBV14; size: NA; DNA: TGTGCCAGCAGCCAACAGCGCAGGGTGGAGACCCAGTACTTC; CDR3: CASSQQRRVETQYF
D: TRBD2; J: TRBJ2-1; V: TRBV7-7; size: NA; DNA: TGTGCTAGCAGCCGACTAGCGAATTCGAATGAGCAGTTCTTC; CDR3: CASSRLANSNEQFF
D: TRBD1; J: TRBJ1-1; V: TRBV7-8; size: NA; DNA: TGTGCCAGCAGCTCTGGACAGGGCCCGACGGAAGCTTTCTTT; CDR3: CASSSGQGPTEAFF
D: NA; J: TRBJ1-6; V: TRBV11-2; size: NA; DNA: TGTGCCAGCAGCTTGGGGCTTCGCTCCTATAATTCACCCCTCCACTTT; CDR3: CASSLGLRSYNSPLHF
D: TRBD1; J: TRBJ1-2; V: TRBV6-5; size: NA; DNA: TGTGCCAGCAGTTCAAGGACAGGGAATATCTATGGCTACACCTTC; CDR3: CASSSRTGNIYGYTF
D: NA; J: TRBJ1-1; V: TRBV6-1; size: few; DNA: TGTGCCAGCAGTTATCTGACTGAAGCTTTCTTT; CDR3: CASSYLTEAFF
D: TRBD1; J: TRBJ2-5; V: TRBV11-3; size: NA; DNA: TGTGCCAGCAGCATTTCCGGGACAGGGGGAGAGACCCAGTACTTC; CDR3: CASSISGTGGETQYF
D: TRBD1; J: TRBJ1-5; V: TRBV27; size: few; DNA: TGTGCCAGCGGGGGGACAGGTCCTAATCAGCCCCAGCATTTT; CDR3: CASGGTGPNQPQHF
D: NA; J: TRBJ1-1; V: TRBV27; size: NA; DNA: TGTGCCAGCAGTACAGCAGACACTGAAGCTTTCTTT; CDR3: CASSTADTEAFF
D: NA; J: TRBJ1-6; V: TRBV27; size: NA; DNA: TGTGCCAGCAGTTTACTCCCCCCTGATAATTCACCCCTCCACTTT; CDR3: CASSLLPPDNSPLHF
D: TRBD1; J: TRBJ2-2; V: TRBV14; size: NA; DNA: TGTGCCAGCAGCCCCAGGGGGCCCGACACCGGGGAGCTGTTTTTT; CDR3: CASSPRGPDTGELFF
D: NA; J: TRBJ2-7; V: TRBV7-8; size: once; DNA: TGTGCCAGCAGCCCTGCCTACGAGCAGTACTTC; CDR3: CASSPAYEQYF
D: TRBD1; J: TRBJ2-7; V: TRBV29-1; size: NA; DNA: TGCAGCGGCGGTGGACAGGGCTACGAGCAGTACTTC; CDR3: CSGGGQGYEQYF
D: NA; J: TRBJ2-1; V: TRBV2; size: NA; DNA: TGTGCCAGCACCTCCCCTGGGACTTTCAATGAGCAGTTCTTC; CDR3: CASTSPGTFNEQFF
D: NA; J: TRBJ1-1; V: TRBV11-2; size: NA; DNA: TGTGCCAGCAGCCCAAATATAAAACTTGAAGCTTTCTTT; CDR3: CASSPNIKLEAFF
D: NA; J: TRBJ2-3; V: TRBV4-1; size: once; DNA: TGCGCCAGCAGCCAAGAGGCCAGGGTTACAGATACGCAGTATTTT; CDR3: CASSQEARVTDTQYF
D: TRBD2; J: TRBJ2-1; V: TRBV18; size: once; DNA: TGTGCCAGCTCACGTATGAGCGGGGGGAACGCCTACAATGAGCAGTTCTTC; CDR3: CASSRMSGGNAYNEQFF
D: NA; J: TRBJ1-1; V: TRBV6-1; size: NA; DNA: TGTGCCAGCAGTGGACTATTTGAAGCTTTCTTT; CDR3: CASSGLFEAFF
D: TRBD1; J: TRBJ1-5; V: TRBV29-1; size: once; DNA: TGCAGCGTTGGTAAGGGGGCTGGGCAGCCCCAGCATTTT; CDR3: CSVGKGAGQPQHF
D: TRBD1; J: TRBJ2-2; V: TRBV27; size: NA; DNA: TGTGCCAGCAGTTTATCCGGGACAGTTAACACCGGGGAGCTGTTTTTT; CDR3: CASSLSGTVNTGELFF
D: NA; J: TRBJ2-1; V: TRBV27; size: NA; DNA: TGTGCCAGCAGTCCCACCCTAGCCCAGCGGCAGCAGTTCTTC; CDR3: CASSPTLAQRQQFF
D: TRBD1; J: TRBJ2-2; V: TRBV27; size: NA; DNA: TGTGCCAGCACCCCCGGGACAGGGTTGCCCGGGGAGCTGTTTTTT; CDR3: CASTPGTGLPGELFF
D: NA; J: TRBJ2-5; V: TRBV5-1; size: NA; DNA: TGCGCCAGCAGCTTGGGGCAGGGGACCGGGCTAGGAGAGACCCAGTACTTC; CDR3: CASSLGQGTGLGETQYF